This TCR beta chain was captured in a study of response to subunit inactivated influenza vaccine. The CDR3 covers 12 residues. V was trimmed by 10 bases and J by 6 bases, leaving 13 bases between them. Germline CDR1 reads SNHLY; CDR2 reads FYNNEI. TCRdb called the RT-PCR reads again in MiXCR, with one record for every CDR3 protein. The sample has about 150,000 distinct CDR3 sequences; over 8.5% are singletons. Specimen: CD8+ T cells sorted from PBMCs, collected roughly 24 months after vaccination. The source is a man aged 45 to 70 who received an inactivated influenza vaccine. The rearrangement links TRBV2 to TRBJ2-1, with no clear D. The DNA of the CDR3 is TGTGCCACCCCTCGGCCATTCAATGAGCAGTTCTTC. Amino acid sequence: CATPRPFNEQFF.